This section outlines one TCR beta chain sequence together with its context. Trimming removed 4 bases at V and 3 bases at J, with 9 bases between. The CDR3 contains 13 residues. Germline lookup yields CDR1 MDHEN and CDR2 SYDVKM. This sample was taken from a study of control samples from healthy donors and cancer patients. Profiled with immunoSEQ multiplex PCR; TCRdb holds only in-frame clones, not every one. Of 150,000 to 170,000 clones in the sample, around 96% were seen once. This clonotype originated in a middle-aged man in good health. The V call is TRBV28, the J call TRBJ2-5; no firm D call. Input material: blood. The CDR3 bases are TGTGCCAGCAGTTGGTTTAACGAAGAGACCCAGTACTTC. This translates into CASSWFNEETQYF.